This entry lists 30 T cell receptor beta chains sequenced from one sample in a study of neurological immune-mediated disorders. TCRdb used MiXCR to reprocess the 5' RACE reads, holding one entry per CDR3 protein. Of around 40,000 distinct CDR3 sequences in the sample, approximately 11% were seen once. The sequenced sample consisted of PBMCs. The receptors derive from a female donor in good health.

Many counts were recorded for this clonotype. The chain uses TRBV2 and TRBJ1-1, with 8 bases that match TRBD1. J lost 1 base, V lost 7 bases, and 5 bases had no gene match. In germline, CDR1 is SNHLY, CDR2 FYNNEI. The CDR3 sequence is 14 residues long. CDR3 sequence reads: CASNRQGRNTEAFF. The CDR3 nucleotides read TGTGCCAGCAATAGACAGGGGAGGAACACTGAAGCTTTCTTT. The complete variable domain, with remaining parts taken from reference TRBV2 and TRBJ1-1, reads EPEVTQTPSHQVTQMGQEVILRCVPISNHLYFYWYRQILGQKVEFLVSFYNNEISEKSEIFDDQFSVERPDGSNFTLKIRSTKLEDSAMYFCASNRQGRNTEAFFGQGTRLTVV.

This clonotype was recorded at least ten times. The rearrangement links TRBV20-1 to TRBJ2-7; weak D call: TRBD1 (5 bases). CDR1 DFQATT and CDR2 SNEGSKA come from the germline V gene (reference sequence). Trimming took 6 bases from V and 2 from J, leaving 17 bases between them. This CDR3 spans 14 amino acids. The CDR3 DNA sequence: TGCAGTGCCGAGCTTCCGCAGGGTGCCTACGAGCAGTACTTC. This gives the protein CSAELPQGAYEQYF.

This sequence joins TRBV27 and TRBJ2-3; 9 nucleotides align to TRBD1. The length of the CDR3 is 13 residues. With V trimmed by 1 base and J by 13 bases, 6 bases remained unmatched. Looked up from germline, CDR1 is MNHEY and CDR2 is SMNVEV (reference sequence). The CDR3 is CASSLWGGQGEYF. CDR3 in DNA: TGTGCCAGCAGTTTATGGGGGGGACAGGGCGAGTATTTT.

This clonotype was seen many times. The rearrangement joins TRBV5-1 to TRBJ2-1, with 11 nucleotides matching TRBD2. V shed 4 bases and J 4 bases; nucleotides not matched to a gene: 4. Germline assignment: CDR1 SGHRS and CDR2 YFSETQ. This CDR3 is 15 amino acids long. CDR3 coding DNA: TGCGCCAGCAGCCTAGCTAGCGGGGGGTACAATGAGCAGTTCTTC. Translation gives CASSLASGGYNEQFF.

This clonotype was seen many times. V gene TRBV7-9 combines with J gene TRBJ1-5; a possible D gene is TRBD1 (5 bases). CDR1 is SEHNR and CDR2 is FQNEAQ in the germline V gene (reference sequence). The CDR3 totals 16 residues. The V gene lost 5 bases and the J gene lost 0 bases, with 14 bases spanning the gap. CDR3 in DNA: TGTGCCAGCAGCCACCGGTCGGGGGTTAGCAATCAGCCCCAGCATTTT. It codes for CASSHRSGVSNQPQHF.

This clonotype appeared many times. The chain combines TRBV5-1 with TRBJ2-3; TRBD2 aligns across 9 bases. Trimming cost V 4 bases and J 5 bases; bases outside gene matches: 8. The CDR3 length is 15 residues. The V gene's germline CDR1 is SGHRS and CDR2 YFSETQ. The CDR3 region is CASSPGGSGRDTQYF. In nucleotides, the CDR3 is TGCGCCAGCAGCCCGGGGGGTAGCGGGAGAGATACGCAGTATTTT. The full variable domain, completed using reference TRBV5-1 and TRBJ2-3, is KAGVTQTPRYLIKTRGQQVTLSCSPISGHRSVSWYQQTPGQGLQFLFEYFSETQRNKGNFPGRFSGRQFSNSRSEMNVSTLELGDSALYLCASSPGGSGRDTQYFGPGTRLTVL.

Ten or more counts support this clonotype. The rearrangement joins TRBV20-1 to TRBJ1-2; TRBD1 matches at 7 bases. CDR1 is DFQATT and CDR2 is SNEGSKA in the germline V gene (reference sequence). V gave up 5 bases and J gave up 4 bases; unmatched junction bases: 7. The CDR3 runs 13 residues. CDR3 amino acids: CSAGGQTRYGYTF. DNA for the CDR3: TGCAGTGCTGGGGGACAGACCCGCTATGGCTACACCTTC.

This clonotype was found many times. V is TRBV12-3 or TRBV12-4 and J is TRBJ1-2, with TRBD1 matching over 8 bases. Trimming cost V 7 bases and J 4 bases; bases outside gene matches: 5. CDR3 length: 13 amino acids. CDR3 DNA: TGTGCCAGCATGAGACAGGGGAGCTATGGCTACACCTTC. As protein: CASMRQGSYGYTF.

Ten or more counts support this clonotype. The CDR3 is CASTTPLVESDTQYF. Here the CDR3 DNA reads TGTGCCAGCACCACGCCCCTAGTAGAGTCAGATACGCAGTATTTT. V is TRBV5-5 and J is TRBJ2-3; D unclear. Germline V CDR1 and CDR2: SGHKS, YYEKEE (reference sequence). The CDR3 has 15 residues. V gave up 6 bases and J gave up 4 bases, with 18 bases separating them.

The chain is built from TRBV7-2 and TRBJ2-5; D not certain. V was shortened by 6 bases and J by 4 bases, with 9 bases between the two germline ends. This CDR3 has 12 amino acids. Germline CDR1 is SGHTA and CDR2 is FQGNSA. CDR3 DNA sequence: TGTGCCAGCAGTACCCTTCCAGAGACCCAGTACTTC. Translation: CASSTLPETQYF. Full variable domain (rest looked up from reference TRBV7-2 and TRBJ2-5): GAGVSQSPSNKVTEKGKDVELRCDPISGHTALYWYRQSLGQGLEFLIYFQGNSAPDKSGLPSDRFSAERTGGSVSTLTIQRTQQEDSAVYLCASSTLPETQYFGPGTRLLVL.

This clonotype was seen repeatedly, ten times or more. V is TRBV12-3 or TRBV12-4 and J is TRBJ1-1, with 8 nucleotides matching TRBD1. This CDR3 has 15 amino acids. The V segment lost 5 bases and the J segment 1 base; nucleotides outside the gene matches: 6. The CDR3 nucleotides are TGTGCCAGCAGTCCGGACAGGGCCCAGAACACTGAAGCTTTCTTT. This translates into CASSPDRAQNTEAFF.

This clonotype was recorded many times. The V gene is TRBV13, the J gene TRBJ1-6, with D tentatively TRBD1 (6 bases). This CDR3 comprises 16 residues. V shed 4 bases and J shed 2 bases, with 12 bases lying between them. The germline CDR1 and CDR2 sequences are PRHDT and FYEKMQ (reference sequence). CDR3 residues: CASSSRGGPYNSPLHF. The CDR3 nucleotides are TGTGCCAGCAGCTCGCGGGGGGGCCCCTATAATTCACCCCTCCACTTT.

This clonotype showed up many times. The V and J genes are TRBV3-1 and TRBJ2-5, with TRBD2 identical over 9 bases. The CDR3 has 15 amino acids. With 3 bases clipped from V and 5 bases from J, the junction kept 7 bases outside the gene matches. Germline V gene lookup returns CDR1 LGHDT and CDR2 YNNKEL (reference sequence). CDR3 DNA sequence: TGTGCCAGCAGCCATAGCGGGAGTACTTTGGAGACCCAGTACTTC. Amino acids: CASSHSGSTLETQYF.

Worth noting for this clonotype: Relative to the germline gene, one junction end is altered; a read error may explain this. In DNA, the CDR3 is TGTGCCATCAGCTTAGGGGACAGGGCGGCCTCCTACGAGCAGTACTTC. Its translation is CAISLGDRAASYEQYF. The chain couples TRBV7-9 to TRBJ2-7; the match to TRBD1 covers 9 bases. The CDR3 contains 16 residues. Germline CDR1 SEHNR, CDR2 FQNEAQ (reference sequence).

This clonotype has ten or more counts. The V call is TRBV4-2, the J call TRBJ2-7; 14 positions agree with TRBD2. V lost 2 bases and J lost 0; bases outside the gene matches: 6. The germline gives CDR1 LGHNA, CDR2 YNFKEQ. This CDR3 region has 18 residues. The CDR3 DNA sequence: TGTGCCAGCAGCCAAAAGATGGGGACTAGCGGGAGCTCCTACGAGCAGTACTTC. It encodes CASSQKMGTSGSSYEQYF.

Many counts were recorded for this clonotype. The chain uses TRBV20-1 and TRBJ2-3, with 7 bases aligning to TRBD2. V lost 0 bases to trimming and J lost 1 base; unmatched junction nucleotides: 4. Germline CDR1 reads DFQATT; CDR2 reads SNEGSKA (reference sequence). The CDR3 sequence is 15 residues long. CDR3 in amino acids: CSARDPTSRTDTQYF. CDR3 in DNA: TGCAGTGCTAGAGATCCGACTAGCCGCACAGATACGCAGTATTTT.

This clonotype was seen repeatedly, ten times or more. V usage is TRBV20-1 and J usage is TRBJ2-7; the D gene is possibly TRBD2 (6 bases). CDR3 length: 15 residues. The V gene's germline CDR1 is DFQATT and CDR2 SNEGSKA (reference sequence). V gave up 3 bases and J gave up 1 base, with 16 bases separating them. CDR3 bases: TGCAGTGCTAGTGCCGACGGGGACTTGTCCTACGAGCAGTACTTC. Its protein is CSASADGDLSYEQYF.

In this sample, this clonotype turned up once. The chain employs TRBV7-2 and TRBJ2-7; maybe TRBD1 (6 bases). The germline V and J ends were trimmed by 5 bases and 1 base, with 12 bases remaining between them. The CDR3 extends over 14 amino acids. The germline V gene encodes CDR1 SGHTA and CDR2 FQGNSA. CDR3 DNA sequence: TGTGCCAGCAGCCCCCGACAGGCGTCCTACGAGCAGTACTTC. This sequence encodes CASSPRQASYEQYF.

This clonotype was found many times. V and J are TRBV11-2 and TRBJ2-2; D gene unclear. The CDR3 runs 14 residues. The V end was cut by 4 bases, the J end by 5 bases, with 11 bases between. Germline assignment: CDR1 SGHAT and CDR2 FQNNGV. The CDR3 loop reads CASSSVLWTGELFF. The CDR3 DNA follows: TGTGCCAGCAGCTCGGTCCTATGGACCGGGGAGCTGTTTTTT.

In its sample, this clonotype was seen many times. CDR3 loop: CASSINSNEKLFF. Written as DNA, the CDR3 is TGTGCCAGCTCTATAAACTCCAATGAAAAACTGTTTTTT. The J gene is TRBJ1-4, the V gene TRBV18; D is uncertain. The CDR3 totals 13 residues. Trimming pared 6 bases from V and 5 bases from J, leaving 10 bases between. CDR1 and CDR2 from the germline V gene are KGHSH and LQKENI.

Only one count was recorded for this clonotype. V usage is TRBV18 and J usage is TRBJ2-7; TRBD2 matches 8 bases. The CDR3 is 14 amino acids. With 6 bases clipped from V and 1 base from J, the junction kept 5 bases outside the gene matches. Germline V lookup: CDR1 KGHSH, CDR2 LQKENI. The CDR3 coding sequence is TGTGCCAGCTCCCCAGGACTAGCTTCCTACGAGCAGTACTTC. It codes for CASSPGLASYEQYF.

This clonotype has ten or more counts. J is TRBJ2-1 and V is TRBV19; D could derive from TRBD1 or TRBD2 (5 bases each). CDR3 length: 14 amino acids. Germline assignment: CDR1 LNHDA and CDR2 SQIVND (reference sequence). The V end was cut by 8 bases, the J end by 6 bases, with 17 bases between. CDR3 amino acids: CASHPGRRSNEQFF. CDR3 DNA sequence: TGTGCCAGTCACCCGGGACGGAGGAGCAATGAGCAGTTCTTC.

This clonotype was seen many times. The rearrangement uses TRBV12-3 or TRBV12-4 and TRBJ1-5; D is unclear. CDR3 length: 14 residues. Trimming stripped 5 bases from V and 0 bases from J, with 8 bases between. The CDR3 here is CASSSTNSNQPQHF. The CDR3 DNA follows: TGTGCCAGCAGTAGCACAAATAGCAATCAGCCCCAGCATTTT.

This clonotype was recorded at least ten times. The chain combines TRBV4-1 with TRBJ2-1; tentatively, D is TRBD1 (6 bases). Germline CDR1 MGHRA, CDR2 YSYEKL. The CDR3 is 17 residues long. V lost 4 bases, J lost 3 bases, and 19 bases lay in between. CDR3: CASSLTLGGRGYNEQFF. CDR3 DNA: TGCGCCAGCAGCCTGACTCTTGGGGGCAGGGGCTACAATGAGCAGTTCTTC.

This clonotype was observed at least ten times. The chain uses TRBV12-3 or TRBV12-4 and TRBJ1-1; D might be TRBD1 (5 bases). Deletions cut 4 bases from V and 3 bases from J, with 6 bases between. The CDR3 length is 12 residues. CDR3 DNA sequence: TGTGCCAGCAGTTGGGGGGACACTGAAGCTTTCTTT. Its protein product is CASSWGDTEAFF.

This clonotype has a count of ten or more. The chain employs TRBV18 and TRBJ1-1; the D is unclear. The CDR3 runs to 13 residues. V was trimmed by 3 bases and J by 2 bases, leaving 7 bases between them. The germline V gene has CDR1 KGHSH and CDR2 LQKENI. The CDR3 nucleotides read TGTGCCAGCTCACCTGGGAGTAACACTGAAGCTTTCTTT. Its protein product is CASSPGSNTEAFF. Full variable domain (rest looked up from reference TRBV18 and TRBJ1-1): NAGVMQNPRHLVRRRGQEARLRCSPMKGHSHVYWYRQLPEEGLKFMVYLQKENIIDESGMPKERFSAEFPKEGPSILRIQQVVRGDSAAYFCASSPGSNTEAFFGQGTRLTVV.

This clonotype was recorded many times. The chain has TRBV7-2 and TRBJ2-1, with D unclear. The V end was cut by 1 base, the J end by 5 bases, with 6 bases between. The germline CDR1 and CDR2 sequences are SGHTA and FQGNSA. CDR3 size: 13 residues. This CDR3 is CASSLGLHNEQFF. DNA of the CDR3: TGTGCCAGCAGCTTAGGGCTCCACAATGAGCAGTTCTTC.

CDR3 nucleotide sequence: TGTGCCATCAGTGAGGCGACAGGACCCACAGATACGCAGTATTTT. Translating gives CAISEATGPTDTQYF. The gene calls are TRBV10-3 and TRBJ2-3; TRBD1 might be the D (6 bases). Germline CDR1 ENHRY, CDR2 SYGVKD. V was pared by 2 bases and J by 2 bases, with 11 bases between. This CDR3 region has 15 residues.

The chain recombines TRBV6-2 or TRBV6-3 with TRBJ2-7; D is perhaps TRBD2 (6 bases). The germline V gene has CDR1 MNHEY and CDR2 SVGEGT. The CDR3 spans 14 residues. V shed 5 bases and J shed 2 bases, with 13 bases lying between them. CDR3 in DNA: TGTGCCAGCAGTCTCCAGGGACTTCCCTACGAGCAGTACTTC. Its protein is CASSLQGLPYEQYF.

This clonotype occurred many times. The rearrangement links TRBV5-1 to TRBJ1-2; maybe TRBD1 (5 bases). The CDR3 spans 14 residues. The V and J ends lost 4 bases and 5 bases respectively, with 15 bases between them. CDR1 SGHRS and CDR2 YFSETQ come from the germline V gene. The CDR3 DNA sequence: TGCGCCAGCAGCGCCGGGACGGTGAATTATGGCTACACCTTC. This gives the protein CASSAGTVNYGYTF.